This T cell receptor (beta chain) was identified in a study of CD8 T cells in ankylosing spondylitis. Study findings and constraints: CD8+ by phenotype, disease-linked clones were relatively rare in peripheral blood. What seemed typical of ankylosing spondylitis blood was a TCR beta motif built from several highly homologous variants.

There are many counts of this clonotype. The antigen remains undetermined. The CDR3 is 15 residues long. Germline V gene data show CDR1 as SNHLY and CDR2 as FYNNEI. The V segment lost 6 bases and the J segment 6 bases; nucleotides outside the gene matches: 4. TCRdb re-called the 5' RACE reads with MiXCR, one entry per CDR3 protein. The sample yields roughly 230,000 distinct CDR3 sequences, 8.2% seen once. The source of this sequence is a female donor with ankylosing spondylitis or in good health (not recorded which). V is TRBV2 and J is TRBJ2-1, with 14 positions matching TRBD2. The sample consisted of blood, either unsorted or a sorted T cell fraction (not recorded which). The DNA for the CDR3 is TGTGCCAGCAGAGCAGGACTAGCGGGAGGCAATGAGCAGTTCTTC. This translates into CASRAGLAGGNEQFF.